The source of this T cell receptor (beta chain) is a study of response to subunit inactivated influenza vaccine. The CDR3 has 16 residues. Germline V gene lookup returns CDR1 DFQATT and CDR2 SNEGSKA (reference sequence). V dropped 1 base and J dropped 4; count of bases not matched to a gene: 11. This clonotype was counted a few times. As yet, its antigen is unknown. TCRdb ran MiXCR on the RT-PCR reads and lists one entry per CDR3 protein. The sample carries around 490,000 distinct CDR3 sequences, under 9% recorded once. Study-wide results and limits: The authors offered the suggestion that each seasonal influenza vaccination recruits few new T cells.

This sample comprised PBMCs from blood, obtained around 25 months after vaccination. V and J are TRBV20-1 and TRBJ2-7; the match to TRBD1 covers 9 bases. The clonotype originates from a man aged 50 to 69 who received an inactivated influenza vaccine. The CDR3 DNA reads TGCAGTGCTAGAGGTACAGGGGGCTTCGCTTTTTACGAGCAGTACTTC. This sequence encodes CSARGTGGFAFYEQYF.